This T cell receptor (beta chain) was recorded in a study of blood T cell repertoires in COVID-19. This clone was seen only once. V was shortened by 1 base and J by 4 bases, with 14 bases between the two germline ends. The CDR3 is 15 amino acids. The germline gives CDR1 SGHRS, CDR2 YFSETQ. The data were produced by immunoSEQ multiplex PCR, yet TCRdb's version contains in-frame clones alone and is incomplete. Here the sample spans 200,000 to 300,000 clones, roughly 80% being singletons. The sequenced sample consisted of peripheral blood. V usage is TRBV5-1 and J usage is TRBJ1-1; D unresolved. The sequence was obtained from a woman aged 18-35 years with acute or convalescent COVID-19. CDR3 sequence: CASSLSSGSTTEAFF. The DNA for the CDR3 is TGCGCCAGCAGCTTGTCTTCGGGATCTACCACTGAAGCTTTCTTT.